Listed below are T cell receptor beta chains from one sample, sequenced in a study of blood T cell repertoires in COVID-19. Repertoires were generated with immunoSEQ multiplex PCR, while TCRdb's copy carries only in-frame clones and drops some. The sample records around 270,000 clones, 70% to 90% being singletons. The material sequenced was peripheral blood. Receptors originate from a man younger than 40 with active or convalescent COVID-19. Both conserved end residues are part of each CDR3. D genes are given only for firm matches. A row's size may be missing; if present it is once, few, many or a size class.

>TRBJ2-1|.|.|TRBV5-6
TGTGCCAGCAGCTTGTCGGGTAGAAGGAACAATGAGCAGTTCTTC
CASSLSGRRNNEQFF
>TRBJ2-1|.|TRBD2|TRBV9
TGTGCCAGCAGCGTAGGGACTAGCGGGGTTAGTGAGCAGTTCTTC
CASSVGTSGVSEQFF
>TRBJ2-1|.|TRBD2|TRBV29-1
TGCAGCGGCCACACAAGCGGGGCCCCGAACAATGAGCAGTTCTTC
CSGHTSGAPNNEQFF
>TRBJ2-1|.|TRBD2|TRBV2
TGTGCCATACAGGGACGGCGGGGGGAGGTCAATGAGCAGTTCTTC
CAIQGRRGEVNEQFF
>TRBJ2-7|.|.|TRBV6-5
TGTGCCAGCAGTTACTCTCCCCCGGGAATATACGAGCAGTACTTC
CASSYSPPGIYEQYF
>TRBJ2-7|once|TRBD1|TRBV28
TGTGCCAGCAGACCACCCGAGGACAGGGGTTACGAGCAGTACTTC
CASRPPEDRGYEQYF
>TRBJ2-7|once|.|TRBV6-6
TGTGCCAGCAGTCCGAGGCCCTACGAGCAGTACTTC
CASSPRPYEQYF
>TRBJ1-1|.|.|TRBV6-5
TGTGCCAGCAGTTACTCGGGGGCCAGTGCTATTGAAGCTTTCTTT
CASSYSGASAIEAFF
>TRBJ1-3|.|.|TRBV12-3/TRBV12-4
TGTGCCAGCACCAAACTCCCTGGAAACACCATATATTTT
CASTKLPGNTIYF
>TRBJ2-6|.|.|TRBV3-1/TRBV3-2
TGTGCCAGCAGCCAAGCTCGAGGCTCTGGGGCCAACGTCCTGACTTTC
CASSQARGSGANVLTF
>TRBJ2-1|.|.|TRBV12-3/TRBV12-4
TGTGCCAGCGGCCCGGAGGACTACAATGAGCAGTTCTTC
CASGPEDYNEQFF
>TRBJ2-1|.|.|TRBV5-4
TGTGCCAGCAGCCCACAGACAGGTTGGGAGCAGTTCTTC
CASSPQTGWEQFF
>TRBJ2-7|few|.|TRBV4-1
TGCGCCAGCAGCCAAGTCCGGGACTACGAGCAGTACTTC
CASSQVRDYEQYF
>TRBJ1-1|.|.|TRBV19
TGTGCCAGTAGTATCGAAAGGGGAGGCACTGAAGCTTTCTTT
CASSIERGGTEAFF
>TRBJ1-1|.|.|TRBV18
TGTGCCAGCTCATCAGGTATTTCAAGCACTGAAGCTTTCTTT
CASSSGISSTEAFF
>TRBJ1-6|.|.|TRBV11-2
TGTGCCAGCAGCTTTCGAATCACAGGGAACAATTCACCCCTCCACTTT
CASSFRITGNNSPLHF
>TRBJ2-7|.|TRBD1|TRBV19
TGTGCCAGTAGGGGGGGACAGGAGAAAACCTACGAGCAGTACTTC
CASRGGQEKTYEQYF
>TRBJ2-1|.|TRBD2|TRBV5-6
TGTGCCAGCAGCTCGAGAGGACTAGCGGGATCAAATGAGCAGTTCTTC
CASSSRGLAGSNEQFF
>TRBJ1-2|.|.|TRBV7-2
TGTGCCAGCAGCTTAGTGGAGGGGCTCTATGGCTACACCTTC
CASSLVEGLYGYTF
>TRBJ1-2|.|TRBD1|TRBV10-3
TGTGCCATCAGATCAGGGGGCTCAAACTATGGCTACACCTTC
CAIRSGGSNYGYTF
>TRBJ2-2|.|TRBD2|TRBV7-2
TGTGCCAGAGGAACTGGGCTAGCGGACACCGGGGAGCTGTTTTTT
CARGTGLADTGELFF
>TRBJ1-2|.|.|TRBV6-5
TGTGCCAGCAGTTACTCCGGGGGATATGGCTACACCTTC
CASSYSGGYGYTF
>TRBJ1-4|few|.|TRBV5-4
TGTGCCAGCAGCTTACGGGGGATAGGAGAAAAACTGTTTTTT
CASSLRGIGEKLFF
>TRBJ2-5|.|TRBD1|TRBV5-6
TGTGCCAGCAGCCCGATTCACAGGGGTGAGACCCAGTACTTC
CASSPIHRGETQYF